The rows below give T cell receptor beta chains drawn from one sample of a study of T cell repertoires in cytomegalovirus infection. One entry per CDR3 protein results from TCRdb running MiXCR on the reads. The repertoire holds 150,000 to 200,000 distinct CDR3 sequences, with approximately 19% as singletons. Sample: PBMCs. Every receptor here comes from a human donor in good health (CMV status not recorded). Some clones in this sample may be carry-over from other donors' samples. Both conserved end residues are part of each CDR3. The D gene is left open where the match is weak. Clone size is not always given. Where it is, it says once, few, many or a class for expanded clones.

clone_size j_call d_call v_call cdr3_nt cdr3_aa
- TRBJ2-3 TRBD2 TRBV4-1 TGCGCCAGCAGCAAACTAGCGGAGATAACCACAGATACGCAGTATTTT CASSKLAEITTDTQYF
- TRBJ2-7 TRBD1 TRBV19 TGTGCCAGTATTAATGACAGGGACCCCTACGAGCAGTACTTC CASINDRDPYEQYF
few TRBJ1-1 TRBD1 TRBV6-6 TGTGCCAGCAGTTACGGGTTAGGGGGCAGGGGACAACGGGGGACTGAAGCTTTCTTT CASSYGLGGRGQRGTEAFF
- TRBJ1-5 - TRBV6-1 TGTGCCAGCAGTGAGGCGGGACACCACAATCAGCCCCAGCATTTT CASSEAGHHNQPQHF
many TRBJ1-1 - TRBV7-2 TGTGCCAGCAGGGAAAAGACAGCCGGAACTGAAGCTTTCTTT CASREKTAGTEAFF
many TRBJ2-1 - TRBV5-6 TGTGCCAGCAGCTTGGGAGAGACTAGACGATCGATCGGGAATGAGCAGTTCTTC CASSLGETRRSIGNEQFF
many TRBJ1-2 TRBD1 TRBV6-6 TGTGCCAGCAGTCACTTGAGCAGGGGGCTCTATGGCTACACCTTC CASSHLSRGLYGYTF
- TRBJ2-1 - TRBV3-1 TGTGCCAGCAGCCAACTCGACAGGCGCAATGAGCAGTTCTTC CASSQLDRRNEQFF
many TRBJ2-7 - TRBV7-2 TGTGCCAGCAGCTCCAACAGGAACCCGCCCCGCGAGCAGTACTTC CASSSNRNPPREQYF
- TRBJ2-3 - TRBV29-1 TGCAGCGCTGGGGCCTCCACAGATACGCAGTATTTT CSAGASTDTQYF
- TRBJ2-2 - TRBV28 TGTGCCAGCAGTTCCAGGATCTACACCGGGGAGCTGTTTTTT CASSSRIYTGELFF
- TRBJ2-1 TRBD2 TRBV2 TGTGCCAGCCGTTCACTAGCGGGAGGCGATGAGCAGTTCTTC CASRSLAGGDEQFF
- TRBJ1-5 TRBD1 TRBV2 TGTGCCAGCAGTAGGACAGGGGGGGATGATCAGCCCCAGCATTTT CASSRTGGDDQPQHF
few TRBJ2-7 TRBD2 TRBV4-3 TGCGCCAGCAGCCCTCGGACTAGCGGATACTACGAGCAGTACTTC CASSPRTSGYYEQYF
- TRBJ2-7 - TRBV10-2 TGCGCCAGCAGTGTGGCTAGCTCTAACTACGAGCAGTACTTC CASSVASSNYEQYF
- TRBJ1-1 - TRBV7-2 TGTGCCAGCAGCTACCCGGTGGGCGAAGCTTTCTTT CASSYPVGEAFF
many TRBJ2-4 TRBD1 TRBV7-9 TGTGCCAGCAGCTCTTCCGGGACAGGGTTGTACTTC CASSSSGTGLYF
once TRBJ2-2 - TRBV7-8 TGTGCCAGCACCTTCGGCGGGGAGCTGTTTTTT CASTFGGELFF
- TRBJ2-6 TRBD1 TRBV7-3 TGTGCCAGCAGCCCTAGACACCTTTACAGGGGTACTGGGGCCAACGTCCTGACTTTC CASSPRHLYRGTGANVLTF
many TRBJ2-2 - TRBV7-2 TGTGCCAGCAGCTTAGCACGGTGGTCCACCGGGGAGCTGTTTTTT CASSLARWSTGELFF
- TRBJ1-5 TRBD1 TRBV2 TGTGCCAGCAGTTACGACAGGGGGAGCAATCAGCCCCAGCATTTT CASSYDRGSNQPQHF
many TRBJ2-1 TRBD1 TRBV7-2 TGTGCCAGCAGCTTTGCCGGGACAGGAAATGAGCAGTTCTTC CASSFAGTGNEQFF
few TRBJ2-7 - TRBV7-9 TGTGCCAGCAGCTTAGATACCTTCTACGAGCAGTACTTC CASSLDTFYEQYF
few TRBJ1-2 - TRBV7-6 TGTGCCAGCAGCTTAGCAGGCCGGGAAGGCTCTAACTATGGCTACACCTTC CASSLAGREGSNYGYTF
- TRBJ2-1 TRBD2 TRBV7-3 TGTGACAGCAGCGCAGGGACTAGCGGCAGACTTTACAATGAGCAGTTCTTC CDSSAGTSGRLYNEQFF
few TRBJ2-5 - TRBV20-1 TGCAGTGCCAGGGGAATGTACCAAGAGACCCAGTACTTC CSARGMYQETQYF
many TRBJ2-6 - TRBV11-2 TGTGCCAGCAGCTTAGAAGGAGGGGGGGGGTCTGGGGCCAACGTCCTGACTTTC CASSLEGGGGSGANVLTF
- TRBJ2-7 - TRBV5-1 TGCGCCAGCAGCTTTCAAACAGGGAGAGAGCAGTACTTC CASSFQTGREQYF
few TRBJ2-5 - TRBV12-3/TRBV12-4 TGTGCCAGCAGTTTTATCCTGGGGACTCCGGGGGTACCAAGAGAGACCCAGTACTTC CASSFILGTPGVPRETQYF
- TRBJ1-4 - TRBV28 TGTGCCAGCAGTTTCAGGGGTTATGAAAAACTGTTTTTT CASSFRGYEKLFF
few TRBJ2-1 TRBD2 TRBV7-3 TGTGCCAGCAGCCTGATAGCGGGCTCCTACAATGAGCAGTTCTTC CASSLIAGSYNEQFF
many TRBJ2-7 - TRBV28 TGTGCCAGCTGCGGATCGTTCTACGAGCAGTACTTC CASCGSFYEQYF
few TRBJ1-5 TRBD1 TRBV19 TGTGCCAGCAAGGGGGCGGCTGGCAATCAGCCCCAGCATTTT CASKGAAGNQPQHF
- TRBJ2-6 - TRBV6-2/TRBV6-3 TGTGCCAGCAGTCTATACACAGGGTTCGGGACTGGGGCCAACGTCCTGACTTTC CASSLYTGFGTGANVLTF
few TRBJ2-7 - TRBV20-1 TGCAGTGCTAGAGACGGCAGTCGTTACGAGCAGTACTTC CSARDGSRYEQYF
many TRBJ2-1 - TRBV7-7 TGTGCCAGCAGCTTAGCCGCACAGGGCTGGGATGAGCAGTTCTTC CASSLAAQGWDEQFF
- TRBJ2-5 TRBD2 TRBV20-1 TGCAGTGCTAGAGCGACCGGGGACTACACATCAAGAGAGACCCAGTACTTC CSARATGDYTSRETQYF
- TRBJ2-7 - TRBV14 TGTGCCAGCAGCCAAGATAGGACTTTCTACGAGCAGTACTTC CASSQDRTFYEQYF
- TRBJ2-1 - TRBV12-3/TRBV12-4 TGTGCCAGCAGCCCTGGGCCCTACAATGAGCAGTTCTTC CASSPGPYNEQFF
- TRBJ2-6 - TRBV6-2/TRBV6-3 TGTGCCAGCACCGCCGGGGGCGCCGGGGCCAACGTCCTGACTTTC CASTAGGAGANVLTF
many TRBJ2-7 - TRBV12-3/TRBV12-4 TGTGCCAGCAGCAGGGTAACCTACGAGCAGTACTTC CASSRVTYEQYF
- TRBJ1-5 - TRBV5-6 TGTGCCAGCAGCAGGGGTTTGGGGACGGATAGCAATCAGCCCCAGCATTTT CASSRGLGTDSNQPQHF
- TRBJ2-5 TRBD1 TRBV19 TGTGCCAGTAGTATGGGACAGGGGGCAGGAGAGACCCAGTACTTC CASSMGQGAGETQYF
many TRBJ1-1 - TRBV5-4 TGTGCCAGCAGCCCCCAGGGACACTTGAACACTGAAGCTTTCTTT CASSPQGHLNTEAFF
- TRBJ1-5 TRBD1 TRBV7-6 TGTGCCAGCAGCTCAGGGGGGGGCGGGCAGCCCCAGCATTTT CASSSGGGGQPQHF
few TRBJ1-2 - TRBV6-6 TGTGCCAGCAGCTACGACAGCTCTAACTATGGCTACACCTTC CASSYDSSNYGYTF
many TRBJ1-1 - TRBV7-2 TGTGCCAGCAGCTTTCCGGCTGGGGCAAGAGCTTTCTTT CASSFPAGARAFF
many TRBJ2-7 - TRBV7-8 TGTGCCAGCAGCTCCCGAACAGGGTACGAGCAGTACTTC CASSSRTGYEQYF
few TRBJ2-7 TRBD2 TRBV11-2 TGTGCCAGCAGCCTGGGGGGACTAGCGGGAGTTCCCTACGAGCAGTACTTC CASSLGGLAGVPYEQYF
few TRBJ1-3 TRBD1 TRBV9 TGTGCCAGCAGCGTGGGGGAGGACAGGGGGCTTGGAAACACCATATATTTT CASSVGEDRGLGNTIYF
- TRBJ2-2 - TRBV5-6 TGTGCCAGCAGCTTGCAGGCCCTTACCGGGGAGCTGTTTTTT CASSLQALTGELFF
- TRBJ1-1 - TRBV5-6 TGTGCCAGCAGCTTCTTTTACAACACTGAAGCTTTCTTT CASSFFYNTEAFF
- TRBJ2-5 - TRBV4-2 TGTGCCAGCAGCCAGGACGGGACCGACCTTCGAGAGACCCAGTACTTC CASSQDGTDLRETQYF
few TRBJ1-2 - TRBV6-2/TRBV6-3 TGTGCCAGCATCATCGGGCGAAACTATGGCTACACCTTC CASIIGRNYGYTF